This TCR beta chain was observed in a study of identical twins. General study findings and limits: Model-predicted out-of-frame TCR alpha sharing fell below observed values in monozygotic twins.

TCRdb used MiXCR to reprocess the 5' RACE reads, holding one entry per CDR3 protein. The sample includes hundreds of thousands of distinct CDR3 sequences, 15% to 20% of them seen just once. Concerning this clonotype itself: The antigen remains unidentified.

Germline values: CDR1 LGHDT, CDR2 YNNKEL (reference sequence). The CDR3 is 14 amino acids. The V end lost 4 bases, the J end lost 10 bases, and 18 bases lay between the germline ends. This sample was shared with a second study, whose subject was T cells expressing NK-cell markers. That investigation notes: Obtained from sorted CD3+CD56+NKG2C+, CD3+CD56+NKG2C- and CD3+CD56-NKG2C+ T cells were the TCR beta repertoires. Just one sequenced donor of eight was HCMV-seronegative, while seven were seropositive. What remained unclear was the HCMV specificity of expanded NKG2C+ T cell clones.

Sequenced sample: PBMCs. The TCR comes from a woman aged 18-29 years in good health. V gene TRBV3-1 combines with J gene TRBJ2-3; D not resolved. The CDR3 spells CASSRNFPGFAQYF. Here the CDR3 DNA reads TGTGCCAGCAGCCGAAATTTCCCTGGTTTCGCGCAGTATTTT.